These 14 T cell receptor beta chains were sequenced from one sample in a study of blood T cell repertoires in COVID-19. Generated by immunoSEQ multiplex PCR, the TCRdb table keeps only in-frame clones and is missing some. The data hold approximately 220,000 clones, with 83% observed a single time. The specimen sequenced was PBMCs or T cells enriched from blood (not recorded which). These receptor sequences come from a woman in her 50s who had been exposed to COVID-19.

This chain joins TRBV4-1 and TRBJ1-4; D is perhaps TRBD1 (5 bases). The CDR3 extends over 15 amino acids. Germline lookup yields CDR1 MGHRA and CDR2 YSYEKL. V shed 3 bases and J shed 6 bases, with 14 bases lying between them. DNA of the CDR3: TGCGCCAGCAGCCATCCGGGGGAGGGGTATGAAAAACTGTTTTTT. Its translation is CASSHPGEGYEKLFF.

The chain joins TRBV7-9 to TRBJ1-1; D is uncertain. The CDR3 sequence is 13 residues long. Germline CDR1 and CDR2: SEHNR and FQNEAQ (reference sequence). V was clipped by 3 bases and J by 2 bases, with 7 bases between them. In DNA, the CDR3 is TGTGCCAGCAGCTTTACGAGTAACACTGAAGCTTTCTTT. Its protein product is CASSFTSNTEAFF.

The chain uses TRBV5-1 and TRBJ1-1, with 8 bases fitting TRBD1. Unmatched junction bases numbered 6, after V lost 4 bases and J lost 10 bases. The length of the CDR3 is 12 residues. Germline CDR1 reads SGHRS; CDR2 reads YFSETQ. The CDR3 DNA reads as TGCGCCAGCAGCAGAGGACAGGGTGTAGCTTTCTTT. As protein: CASSRGQGVAFF.

V and J are TRBV15 and TRBJ2-3; 8 bases fit TRBD2. V dropped 1 base and J dropped 2; count of bases not matched to a gene: 8. This CDR3 comprises 17 residues. Germline values: CDR1 LNHNV, CDR2 YYDKDF (reference sequence). The chain's CDR3 is CATSRGGGGTVTDTQYF. The DNA of the CDR3 is TGTGCCACCAGCAGAGGGGGCGGGGGGACTGTCACAGATACGCAGTATTTT.

This sequence joins TRBV7-7 and TRBJ1-4, with TRBD1 identical over 11 bases. After removal of 0 bases from V and 7 bases from J, the junction contained 4 bases not matched to a gene. Germline assignment: CDR1 SSHAT and CDR2 FNYEAQ (reference sequence). The CDR3 covers 16 residues. The CDR3, as DNA: TGTGCCAGCAGCTTAGCCCCGGGACAGGGGGTTGAAAAACTGTTTTTT. This sequence encodes CASSLAPGQGVEKLFF. Full variable domain (rest looked up from reference TRBV7-7 and TRBJ1-4): GAGVSQSPRYKVTKRGQDVTLRCDPISSHATLYWYQQALGQGPEFLTYFNYEAQPDKSGLPSDRFSAERPEGSISTLTIQRTEQRDSAMYRCASSLAPGQGVEKLFFGSGTQLSVL.

The chain couples TRBV11-2 to TRBJ1-6; 9 bases match TRBD1. The V gene's germline CDR1 is SGHAT and CDR2 FQNNGV. The junction had 2 bases not matched to a gene; V was cut back by 4 bases and J by 7 bases. The CDR3 totals 14 residues. CDR3 loop: CASSSGTGNSPLHF. CDR3 DNA sequence: TGTGCCAGCAGCTCCGGGACAGGGAATTCACCCCTCCACTTT.

The V and J genes are TRBV30 and TRBJ1-2; D not certain. V was pared by 7 bases and J by 8 bases, with 11 bases between. Germline CDR1 and CDR2: GTSNPN and SVGIG (reference sequence). This CDR3 is built from 10 residues. The CDR3 is CASDTRGYTF. The DNA for the CDR3 is TGTGCCTCCGACACCCGAGGCTACACCTTC.

The V and J genes are TRBV6-2 or TRBV6-3 and TRBJ1-2; D is ambiguous. Trimming removed 2 bases from V and 5 bases from J, with 9 bases in between. CDR1 and CDR2 from the germline V gene are MNHEY and SVGEGT. This CDR3 contains 13 residues. The CDR3 nucleotides read TGTGCCAGCAGTTACGTCGGGTTGTATGGCTACACCTTC. Translation gives CASSYVGLYGYTF.

The genes are TRBV4-3 and TRBJ1-3; D not certain. Germline values: CDR1 LGHNA, CDR2 YSLEER. The CDR3 loop spans 15 amino acids. Trimming removed 4 bases at V and 4 bases at J, with 14 bases between. The CDR3 DNA follows: TGCGCCAGCAGCCTCGAGGAGGACGGAGGAAACACCATATATTTT. This translates into CASSLEEDGGNTIYF.

V usage is TRBV6-5 and J usage is TRBJ2-7, with a possible D match to TRBD2 (5 bases). Trimming stripped 7 bases from V and 2 bases from J, with 15 bases between. CDR1 MNHEY and CDR2 SVGAGI come from the germline V gene. This CDR3 has 14 amino acids. Here the CDR3 reads CASKRGKSAYEQYF. The CDR3 region has the DNA TGTGCCAGCAAGCGAGGGAAAAGTGCCTACGAGCAGTACTTC.

The V and J genes are TRBV5-1 and TRBJ2-1, with D perhaps matching TRBD1 (5 bases). With 2 bases removed from V and 10 bases from J, the gap between germline ends came to 10 bases. The CDR3 is made up of 12 amino acids. Germline values: CDR1 SGHRS, CDR2 YFSETQ. The CDR3 DNA sequence: TGCGCCAGCAGCTTCAGGGATCGGGAGCAGTTCTTC. Residues: CASSFRDREQFF. Drawing the rest from reference TRBV5-1 and TRBJ2-1, the complete variable domain is KAGVTQTPRYLIKTRGQQVTLSCSPISGHRSVSWYQQTPGQGLQFLFEYFSETQRNKGNFPGRFSGRQFSNSRSEMNVSTLELGDSALYLCASSFRDREQFFGPGTRLTVL.

This clone is a singleton in its sample. The chain has TRBV12-3 or TRBV12-4 and TRBJ2-5; 7 bases align to TRBD2. CDR3 length: 13 amino acids. Trimming cost V 4 bases and J 5 bases; bases outside gene matches: 4. The CDR3 reads CASSSRRGETQYF. DNA of the CDR3: TGTGCCAGCAGTTCCAGGCGGGGGGAGACCCAGTACTTC.

The J gene is TRBJ2-3, the V gene TRBV29-1, with D possibly TRBD2 on 5 matching bases. Trimming removed 7 bases from V and 3 bases from J, with 11 bases in between. The CDR3 sequence is 12 residues long. The germline gives CDR1 SQVTM, CDR2 ANQGSEA. CDR3 coding DNA: TGCAGCGCCGTCTCGGGAACAGATACGCAGTATTTT. Its protein product is CSAVSGTDTQYF.

The chain joins TRBV4-2 to TRBJ1-2, with 10 bases aligning to TRBD1. Germline CDR1 reads LGHNA; CDR2 reads YNFKEQ. The CDR3 length is 16 residues. Trimming removed 3 bases from V and 4 bases from J; junction bases left unmatched: 8. The CDR3 DNA reads TGTGCCAGCAGCCATAGGATCGACAGGGGGCCCTATGGCTACACCTTC. The encoded protein is CASSHRIDRGPYGYTF.